This section outlines one TCR beta chain sequence together with its context. Its antigen is undetermined. Distinct nucleotide sequences in the sample also encode this CDR3. These data belong to a study of shared clonotypes between healthy human individuals. The CDR3 is made up of 15 amino acids. Germline V gives CDR1 MNHEY, CDR2 SMNVEV (reference sequence). Germline trimming cut 5 bases from V and 7 bases from J; bases unmatched to any gene: 6. Whole-study results and caveats: Naive subsets typically showed greater estimated richness than memory subsets.

Generated by immunoSEQ multiplex PCR, the TCRdb table keeps only in-frame clones and is missing some. The table has millions of clones, 85% to 95% seen once. Sequenced material: naive CD4+ T cells sorted from blood. The subset here: CD45RA+ positively selected. The receptor comes from a man in his late teens or twenties in good health. The chain carries TRBV27 and TRBJ2-2, with 11 bases that match TRBD1. DNA for the CDR3: TGTGCCAGCAGTGCCGGGACAGGGGGAAGCGGGGAGCTGTTTTTT. Its translation is CASSAGTGGSGELFF.